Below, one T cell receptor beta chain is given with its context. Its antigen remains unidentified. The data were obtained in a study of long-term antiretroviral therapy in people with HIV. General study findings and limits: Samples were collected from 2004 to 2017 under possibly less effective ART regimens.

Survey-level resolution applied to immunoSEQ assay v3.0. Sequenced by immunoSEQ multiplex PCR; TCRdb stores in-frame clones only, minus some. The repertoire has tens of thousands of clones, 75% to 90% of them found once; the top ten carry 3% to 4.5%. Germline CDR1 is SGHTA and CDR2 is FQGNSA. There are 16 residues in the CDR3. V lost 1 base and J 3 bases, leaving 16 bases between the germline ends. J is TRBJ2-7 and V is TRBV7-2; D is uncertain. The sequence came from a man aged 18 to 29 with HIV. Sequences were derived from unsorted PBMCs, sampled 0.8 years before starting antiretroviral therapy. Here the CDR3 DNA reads TGTGCCAGCAGCTTAGGCGGCGGCGTAGGGCTCTACGAGCAGTACTTC. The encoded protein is CASSLGGGVGLYEQYF.